This T cell receptor (beta chain) was obtained from a study of T-cell memory formation after mild COVID-19. General study findings and limits: Whether day 37 second-wave clones are SARS-CoV-2-specific was not confirmed. Memory from before infection featured some responding clones, which suggests cross-reactive memory joined. CD4/CD8 balance held among clones contracting day 15 to 85, and later expanders leaned CD4+.

Germline CDR1 reads SNHLY; CDR2 reads FYNNEI. V shed 3 bases and J 7 bases; nucleotides not matched to a gene: 8. The CDR3 extends over 15 amino acids. Regarding this clonotype: No antigen is known for it.

MiXCR, run by TCRdb on the 5' RACE reads, gives a single entry per CDR3 protein. The table shows 100,000 to 150,000 distinct CDR3 sequences, with 16% occurring only once. The sample was PBMCs or a T cell subset sorted from them (not recorded which). The TCR was taken from an adult woman who had mild COVID-19 (a few samples of this study predate the infection). Cell type and time point are not known. The rearrangement links TRBV2 to TRBJ2-1, with TRBD2 matching over 8 bases. The CDR3 DNA reads as TGTGCCAGCAGTGATAGGTCTAGCGGGCTTAATGAGCAGTTCTTC. Translating gives CASSDRSSGLNEQFF.